This T cell receptor beta chain was documented in a study of CD8+ T cells in alopecia areata. Overall study results and limits: Clonality in lesional scalp, especially alopecia totalis/universalis, exceeded that of normal scalp. Scalp samples also yield sequences from resident alphabeta T cells of normal skin.

The CDR3 sequence is 15 residues long. Germline V CDR1 and CDR2: LNHNV, YYDKDF (reference sequence). Trimming removed 4 bases at V and 0 bases at J, with 10 bases between. Extraction of RNA preceded its reverse transcription into cDNA, which served as the sequencing template. Assay: immunoSEQ multiplex PCR; the TCRdb copy retains only in-frame clones and omits some. The data show about 180,000 clones, with roughly 60% seen just once and approximately 1.7% held by the top ten. Note on this clone: Its antigen is as yet unknown.

Sequencing used CD4+ T cells sorted from blood, obtained at week 0. The chain couples TRBV15 to TRBJ2-4; possibly TRBD1 for D (6 bases). The receptor comes from a human donor with alopecia areata. The CDR3 DNA reads TGTGCCACCAGCACTCGAGGGGGAGCCAAAAACATTCAGTACTTC. Its protein product is CATSTRGGAKNIQYF.